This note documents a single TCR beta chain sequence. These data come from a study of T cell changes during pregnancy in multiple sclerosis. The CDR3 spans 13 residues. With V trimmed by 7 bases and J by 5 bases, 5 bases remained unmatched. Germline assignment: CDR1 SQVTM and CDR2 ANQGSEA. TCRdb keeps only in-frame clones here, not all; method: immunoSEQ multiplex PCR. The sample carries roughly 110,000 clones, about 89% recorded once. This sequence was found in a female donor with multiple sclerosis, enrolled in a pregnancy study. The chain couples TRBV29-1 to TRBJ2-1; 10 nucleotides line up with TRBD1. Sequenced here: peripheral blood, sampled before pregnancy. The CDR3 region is CSAGTGEHNEQFF. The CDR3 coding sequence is TGCAGCGCGGGGACAGGGGAACACAATGAGCAGTTCTTC.